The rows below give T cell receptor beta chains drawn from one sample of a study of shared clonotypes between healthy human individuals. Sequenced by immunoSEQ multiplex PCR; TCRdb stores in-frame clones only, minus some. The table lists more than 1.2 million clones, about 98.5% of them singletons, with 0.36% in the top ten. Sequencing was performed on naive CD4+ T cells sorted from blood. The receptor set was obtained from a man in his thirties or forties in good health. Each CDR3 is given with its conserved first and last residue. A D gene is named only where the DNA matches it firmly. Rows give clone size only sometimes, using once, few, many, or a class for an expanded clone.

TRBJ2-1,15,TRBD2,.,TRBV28,CASSFGGRTYNEQFF,TGTGCCAGCAGTTTCGGCGGGAGAACCTACAATGAGCAGTTCTTC
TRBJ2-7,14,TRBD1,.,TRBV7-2,CASSRRGRSYEQYF,TGTGCCAGCAGCCGCAGGGGGCGCAGCTACGAGCAGTACTTC
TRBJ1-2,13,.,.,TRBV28,CASSGGGNYGYTF,TGTGCCAGCAGTGGAGGGGGAAACTATGGCTACACCTTC
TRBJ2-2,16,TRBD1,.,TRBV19,CASRLLGGDRTGELFF,TGTGCCAGTAGACTTCTAGGGGGCGATCGAACCGGGGAGCTGTTTTTT
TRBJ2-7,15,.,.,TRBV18,CASSAISGIPYEQYF,TGTGCCAGCTCAGCAATATCAGGGATCCCCTACGAGCAGTACTTC
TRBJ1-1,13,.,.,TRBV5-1,CASSGAGNTEAFF,TGCGCCAGCAGCGGGGCGGGGAACACTGAAGCTTTCTTT
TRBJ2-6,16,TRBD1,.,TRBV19,CASSTFRGTGANVLTF,TGTGCCAGTAGTACATTCAGGGGGACTGGGGCCAACGTCCTGACTTTC
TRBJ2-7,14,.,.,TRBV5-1,CASSLGSNPYEQYF,TGCGCCAGCAGCTTGGGCAGTAATCCCTACGAGCAGTACTTC
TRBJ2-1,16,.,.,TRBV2,CASRGGRSGEPNEQFF,TGTGCCAGCAGAGGGGGACGAAGCGGCGAGCCCAATGAGCAGTTCTTC
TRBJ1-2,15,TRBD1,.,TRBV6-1,CASLARTGRRDGYTF,TGTGCCAGCCTTGCCCGGACAGGGAGAAGAGATGGCTACACCTTC
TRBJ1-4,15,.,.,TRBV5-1,CASSAYRAQSEKLFF,TGCGCCAGCAGCGCGTACAGGGCCCAAAGTGAAAAACTGTTTTTT
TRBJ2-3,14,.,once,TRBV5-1,CASSLTGRTDTQYF,TGCGCCAGCAGCTTGACAGGGCGCACAGATACGCAGTATTTT
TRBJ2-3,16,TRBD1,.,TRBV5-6,CASSLLKGASTDTQYF,TGTGCCAGCAGCCTCCTCAAGGGGGCGAGCACAGATACGCAGTATTTT
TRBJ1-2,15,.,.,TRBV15,CATSRSDGSNYGYTF,TGTGCCACCAGCAGATCTGACGGATCTAACTATGGCTACACCTTC
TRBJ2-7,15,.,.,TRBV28,CASTSFGTLVSEQYF,TGTGCCAGCACCTCCTTTGGGACGCTCGTCTCCGAGCAGTACTTC
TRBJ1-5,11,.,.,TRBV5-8,CASSERQPQHF,TGTGCCAGCAGCGAGCGTCAGCCCCAGCATTTT
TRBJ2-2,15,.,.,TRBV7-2,CASSLVAGRGGELFF,TGTGCCAGCAGCTTAGTTGCGGGAAGGGGCGGGGAGCTGTTTTTT
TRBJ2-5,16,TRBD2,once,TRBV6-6,CASSWTSGSGTETQYF,TGTGCCAGCAGCTGGACTAGCGGGAGCGGAACGGAGACCCAGTACTTC
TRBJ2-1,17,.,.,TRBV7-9,CASSLRRGAVSYNEQFF,TGTGCCAGCAGCTTACGCCGCGGGGCTGTCTCCTACAATGAGCAGTTCTTC
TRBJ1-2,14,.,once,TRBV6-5,CATYDFGDERGYTF,TGTGCCACGTATGATTTCGGGGATGAGCGTGGCTACACCTTC
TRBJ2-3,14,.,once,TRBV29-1,CSEVGFLGTDTQYF,TGCAGCGAGGTGGGGTTCTTAGGCACAGATACGCAGTATTTT
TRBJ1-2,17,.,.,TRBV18,CASSPGQLTLDSYGYTF,TGTGCCAGCTCACCAGGACAGCTGACTTTAGATTCTTATGGCTACACCTTC
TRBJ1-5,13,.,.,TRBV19,CASSRDRDQPQHF,TGTGCCAGTAGTCGGGACCGCGATCAGCCCCAGCATTTT
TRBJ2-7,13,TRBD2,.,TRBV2,CASRIAGAYEQYF,TGTGCCAGCAGGATAGCGGGAGCATACGAGCAGTACTTC
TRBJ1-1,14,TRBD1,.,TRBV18,CASSPEGASTEAFF,TGTGCCAGCTCACCGGAGGGGGCAAGCACTGAAGCTTTCTTT
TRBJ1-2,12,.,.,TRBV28,CASSLRGDGYTF,TGTGCCAGCAGTTTAAGGGGAGATGGCTACACCTTC
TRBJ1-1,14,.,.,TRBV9,CASTQSPTNTEAFF,TGTGCCAGCACTCAAAGCCCCACGAACACTGAAGCTTTCTTT
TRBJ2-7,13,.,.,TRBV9,CASSVESRYEQYF,TGTGCCAGCAGCGTAGAGTCTCGGTACGAGCAGTACTTC
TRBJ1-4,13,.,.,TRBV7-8,CAGSARPGEKLFF,TGTGCCGGAAGTGCCAGACCGGGGGAAAAACTGTTTTTT
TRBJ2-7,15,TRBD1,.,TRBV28,CASSRHGQGVPEQYF,TGTGCCAGCAGTCGCCACGGACAGGGGGTTCCCGAGCAGTACTTC
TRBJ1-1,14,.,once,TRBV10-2,CASSDGPRNTEAFF,TGCGCCAGCAGTGATGGACCGCGGAACACTGAAGCTTTCTTT
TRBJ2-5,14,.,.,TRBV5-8,CASSLAWGSETQYF,TGTGCCAGCAGCTTGGCCTGGGGATCTGAGACCCAGTACTTC
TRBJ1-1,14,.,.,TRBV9,CASSVASKNTEAFF,TGTGCCAGCAGCGTAGCTAGCAAGAACACTGAAGCTTTCTTT
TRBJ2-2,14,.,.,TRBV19,CASTPPPGTGELFF,TGTGCCAGTACCCCCCCTCCCGGGACCGGGGAGCTGTTTTTT
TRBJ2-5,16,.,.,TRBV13,CASSRINAAREETQYF,TGTGCCAGCAGCAGAATTAATGCGGCCCGGGAAGAGACCCAGTACTTC
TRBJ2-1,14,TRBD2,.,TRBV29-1,CSVSTSGRVGEQFF,TGCAGCGTTTCGACTAGCGGGAGGGTCGGTGAGCAGTTCTTC
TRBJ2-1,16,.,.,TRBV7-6,CASSSLSGTSSTEQFF,TGTGCCAGCAGCTCGCTTAGCGGAACGAGCTCGACCGAGCAGTTCTTC
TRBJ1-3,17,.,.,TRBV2,CASSEPYIGAAGNTIYF,TGTGCCAGCAGTGAACCGTACATAGGGGCGGCTGGAAACACCATATATTTT
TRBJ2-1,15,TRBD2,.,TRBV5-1,CASSRIVLAANEQFF,TGCGCCAGCAGCCGGATCGTGCTAGCGGCCAATGAGCAGTTCTTC
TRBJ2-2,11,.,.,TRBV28,CASSNTGELFF,TGTGCCAGCAGCAACACCGGGGAGCTGTTTTTT
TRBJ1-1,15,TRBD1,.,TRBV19,CASSVGQRRDTEAFF,TGTGCCAGTAGTGTGGGACAGCGGCGGGACACTGAAGCTTTCTTT
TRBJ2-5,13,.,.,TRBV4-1,CASSRGPKETQYF,TGCGCCAGCAGCCGCGGGCCCAAAGAGACCCAGTACTTC
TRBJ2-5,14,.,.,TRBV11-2,CASSFGGATETQYF,TGTGCCAGCAGCTTTGGGGGCGCAACGGAGACCCAGTACTTC
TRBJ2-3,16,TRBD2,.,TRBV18,CASSPNLAGEGDAQYF,TGTGCCAGCTCACCGAACCTAGCGGGAGAGGGCGATGCGCAGTATTTT
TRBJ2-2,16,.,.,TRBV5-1,CASSFIGGANTGELFF,TGCGCCAGCAGCTTCATCGGCGGGGCGAACACCGGGGAGCTGTTTTTT
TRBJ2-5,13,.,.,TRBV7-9,CASSLGGKETQYF,TGTGCCAGCAGCTTGGGGGGAAAAGAGACCCAGTACTTC
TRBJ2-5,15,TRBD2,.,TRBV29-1,CSVGTSGIGSETQYF,TGCAGCGTGGGGACTAGCGGGATCGGTTCAGAGACCCAGTACTTC
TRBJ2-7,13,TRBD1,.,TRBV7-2,CASSSGTGFEQYF,TGTGCCAGCAGCTCCGGGACAGGGTTTGAGCAGTACTTC
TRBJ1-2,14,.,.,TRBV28,CASSPPGRSYGYTF,TGTGCCAGCAGCCCCCCTGGAAGAAGTTATGGCTACACCTTC
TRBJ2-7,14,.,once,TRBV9,CASSVEGGSYEQYF,TGTGCCAGCAGCGTAGAGGGGGGGAGCTACGAGCAGTACTTC
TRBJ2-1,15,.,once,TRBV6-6,CASSLSGSSYNEQFF,TGTGCCAGCAGTCTTAGCGGTAGCTCCTACAATGAGCAGTTCTTC
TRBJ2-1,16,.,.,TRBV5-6,CASSLPGTNSYNEQFF,TGTGCCAGCAGCTTGCCCGGGACAAATTCCTACAATGAGCAGTTCTTC
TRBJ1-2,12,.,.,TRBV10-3,CAISEWTVGYTF,TGTGCCATCAGTGAGTGGACGGTTGGCTACACCTTC